These T cell receptor beta chains were read from a single sample in a study of blood T cell repertoires in COVID-19. Clones were read by immunoSEQ multiplex PCR, and TCRdb kept only the in-frame ones, dropping some. The top ten clones hold 2.5% to 3% of a sample with approximately 220,000 clones, around 90% of them seen once. The sample taken for sequencing was PBMCs or T cells enriched from blood (not recorded which). These receptors were taken from a woman aged 30 to 39 with acute COVID-19. Each CDR3 is given with its conserved first and last residue.

>TRBV6-2/TRBV6-3|TRBJ1-2
CASSPRTGDGYTF
>TRBV5-1|TRBJ2-1
CASSFSGTGSYNEQFF
>TRBV11-2|TRBJ2-3
CASSFTSGSTDTQYF
>TRBV5-4|TRBJ2-1
CASSSKMSGSQNEQFF
>TRBV18|TRBJ1-5
CASSLAGQPQHF
>TRBV5-1|TRBJ2-3
CASSLPGGGGDTQYF
>TRBV5-4|TRBJ2-7
CASSLGGGTYEQYF
>TRBV27|TRBJ1-5
CASSLAGGNQPQHF
>TRBV27|TRBJ1-2
CASSFGLERGYTF
>TRBV2|TRBJ1-6
CASGARSYNSPLHF
>TRBV4-1|TRBJ1-4
CASSQGSGGYGEKLFF
>TRBV6-1|TRBJ2-7
CASSEPNYEQYF
>TRBV12-3/TRBV12-4|TRBJ1-5
CASSLGETQPQHF
>TRBV5-1|TRBJ1-1
CASSLAGEGMRPEAFF
>TRBV19|TRBJ1-1
CASSVPGTGAKF
>TRBV6-5|TRBJ2-3
CASSYSSVDTQYF
>TRBV6-1|TRBJ1-2
CASSELYGQGAIGYTF
>TRBV5-4|TRBJ1-4
CASSPWTSRNEKLFF
>TRBV27|TRBJ1-2
CASSGALQAVDGYTF
>TRBV6-5|TRBJ2-7
CASSYTGGPGGEQYF
>TRBV7-7|TRBJ2-1
CASSLSGGYNEQFF
>TRBV3-1/TRBV3-2|TRBJ1-1
CASSQEGTGGVTEAFF
>TRBV30|TRBJ2-7
CAWSRTGNEQYF
>TRBV3-1/TRBV3-2|TRBJ2-5
CASSAIRTAKETQYF
>TRBV11-3|TRBJ2-1
CASSSPNLGGNEQFF
>TRBV4-3|TRBJ1-2
CASSPGTGLVYGYTF
>TRBV6-5|TRBJ2-7
CASTLTGVEQYF
>TRBV7-8|TRBJ1-5
CASSLRADYSNQPQHF
>TRBV13|TRBJ1-1
CASSFPRPTEAFF
>TRBV7-9|TRBJ1-1
CASSIPGQSSTEAFF
>TRBV7-6|TRBJ1-5
CASSSGTGKGQPQHF
>TRBV18|TRBJ1-2
CASSSNRGHNYGYTF
>TRBV13|TRBJ1-6
CASSLENNNSPLHF
>TRBV29-1|TRBJ2-7
CSVSTGEYYEQYF
>TRBV5-1|TRBJ1-4
CASSLGDRDLGKLFF
>TRBV5-1|TRBJ1-2
CASSFRGQGGGYTF
>TRBV7-8|TRBJ2-2
CASSLYRGRTGRNGELFF
>TRBV2|TRBJ1-1
CASKGTGDGERDTEAFF
>TRBV3-1/TRBV3-2|TRBJ1-5
CASSPRESQPQHF
>TRBV4-3|TRBJ2-2
CASSQYLAGASNTGELFF